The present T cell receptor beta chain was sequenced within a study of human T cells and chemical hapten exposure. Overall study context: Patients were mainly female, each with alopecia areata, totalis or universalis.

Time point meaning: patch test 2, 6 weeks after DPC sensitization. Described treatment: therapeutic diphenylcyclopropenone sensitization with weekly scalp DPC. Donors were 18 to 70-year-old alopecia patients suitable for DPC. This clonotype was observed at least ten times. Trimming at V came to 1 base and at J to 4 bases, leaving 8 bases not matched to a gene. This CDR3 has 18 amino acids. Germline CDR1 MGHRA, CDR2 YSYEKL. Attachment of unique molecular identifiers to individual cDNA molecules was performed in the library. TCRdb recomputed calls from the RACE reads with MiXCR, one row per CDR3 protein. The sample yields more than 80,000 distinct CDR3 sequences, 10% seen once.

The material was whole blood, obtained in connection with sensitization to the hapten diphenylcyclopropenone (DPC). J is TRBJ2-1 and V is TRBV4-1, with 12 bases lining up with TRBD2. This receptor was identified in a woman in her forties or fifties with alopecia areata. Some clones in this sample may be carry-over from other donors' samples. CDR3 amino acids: CASSQGLAGGPTYNEQFF. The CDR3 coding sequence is TGCGCCAGCAGCCAAGGGCTAGCGGGAGGGCCTACTTACAATGAGCAGTTCTTC.